This entry concerns a single T cell receptor (beta chain). This specimen comes from a study of blood T cell repertoires in COVID-19. Study-wide background: Samples taken during acute and convalescent COVID-19 were collected in the United States, Italy and Spain. In each case, the material was cDNA or gDNA derived from T cells, B-cell-depleted T cells, or PBMCs.

Seattle patients were enrolled while actively infected and followed longitudinally. Per the original methods: By means of reference gene primer amplification, nucleated cell counts were estimated. TCRdb's table, derived via immunoSEQ multiplex PCR, lists solely in-frame clones and lacks some. V and J calls and clone size come straight from that table; D and trimming were deduced from the DNA. The sample carries approximately 160,000 clones, about 88% recorded once. Germline CDR1 and CDR2: SGHTA and FQGNSA. The CDR3 is 15 residues long. Trimming took off 3 bases at V and 4 bases at J, with 15 bases between the two ends.

Input material: peripheral blood. The source is a man aged 55 to 69 with COVID-19, enrolled during active disease. The chain has TRBV7-2 and TRBJ1-2; D gene uncertain. The CDR3 DNA is TGTGCCAGCAGCTTTTTTATTACGAGCGGCTATGGCTACACCTTC. As protein: CASSFFITSGYGYTF.